This passage covers 27 T cell receptor beta chains from one sample sequenced in a study of PD-1 blockade in mismatch repair-deficient tumors. Produced via immunoSEQ multiplex PCR; TCRdb's table is partial and in-frame only. The sample lists about 130,000 clones, about nine tenths seen once, with about an eighth in the top ten. The input for sequencing was peripheral blood, taken approximately 73 weeks after starting pembrolizumab. The source of these receptors is an adult with mismatch repair-deficient cancer.

This rearrangement joins TRBV13 to TRBJ2-3; 11 nucleotides agree with TRBD2. This CDR3 contains 14 residues. Germline values: CDR1 PRHDT, CDR2 FYEKMQ (reference sequence). The junction had 3 bases not matched to a gene; V was cut back by 4 bases and J by 6 bases. The DNA for the CDR3 is TGTGCCAGCAGCTCAGGGACTAGCGGCGATACGCAGTATTTT. This gives the protein CASSSGTSGDTQYF.

The chain carries TRBV2 and TRBJ2-1; TRBD2 might be the D (5 bases). Germline V gene sequence: CDR1 SNHLY, CDR2 FYNNEI. This CDR3 spans 13 amino acids. Trimming pared 7 bases from V and 4 bases from J, leaving 11 bases between. The CDR3 DNA reads TGTGCCAGCAAATCCGGGGATTACAATGAGCAGTTCTTC. It translates to CASKSGDYNEQFF.

This clone appeared a few times. V and J are TRBV19 and TRBJ2-2; D possibly corresponds to TRBD1 (6 bases). The germline V gene has CDR1 LNHDA and CDR2 SQIVND (reference sequence). Trimming cost V 5 bases and J 1 base, with 14 bases left between them. CDR3 size: 16 residues. This CDR3 is CASSVQGRRNTGELFF. In DNA, the CDR3 is TGTGCCAGTAGTGTACAGGGTCGTAGGAACACCGGGGAGCTGTTTTTT.

V gene TRBV30 combines with J gene TRBJ2-1; possibly TRBD1 for D (7 bases). Between the trimmed V and J ends, which lost 4 bases and 9 bases, there was a span of 28 bases. This CDR3 has 17 amino acids. Germline V gene data show CDR1 as GTSNPN and CDR2 as SVGIG (reference sequence). DNA for the CDR3: TGTGCCTGGACCTCCTGGGGCGGGACAGCCCTAGCTGCTGAGCAGTTCTTC. It translates to CAWTSWGGTALAAEQFF.

V gene TRBV7-9 combines with J gene TRBJ2-7; D might be TRBD1 or TRBD2, each matching 5 bases. Trimming shortened V by 3 bases and J by 3 bases, and 12 bases separated the two germline ends. In germline, CDR1 is SEHNR, CDR2 FQNEAQ (reference sequence). The CDR3 has 14 amino acids. CDR3 protein: CASSFGGRVYEQYF. The CDR3 coding sequence is TGTGCCAGCAGCTTTGGGGGTAGGGTCTACGAGCAGTACTTC.

The chain couples TRBV15 to TRBJ2-1, with 8 bases aligning to TRBD2. V gave up 6 bases and J gave up 5 bases; unmatched junction bases: 21. This CDR3 has 19 amino acids. The germline CDR1 and CDR2 sequences are LNHNV and YYDKDF (reference sequence). The CDR3 nucleotides read TGTGCCACCAGTGAAGTAGCGGCGGGAGGACCCATAAGAGACAATGAGCAGTTCTTC. It is translated as CATSEVAAGGPIRDNEQFF.

The chain links TRBV27 to TRBJ1-2, with a possible D match to TRBD1 (5 bases). V lost 5 bases to trimming and J lost 4 bases, with 23 bases between them. The germline CDR1 and CDR2 sequences are MNHEY and SMNVEV (reference sequence). The length of the CDR3 is 17 residues. CDR3 sequence (DNA): TGTGCCAGCAGTCCTGCCCTAGATTACCTTGGGGCCTATGGCTACACCTTC. It codes for CASSPALDYLGAYGYTF.

J is TRBJ1-1 and V is TRBV30; D unresolved. Trimming shortened V by 5 bases and J by 1 base, and 11 bases separated the two germline ends. There are 13 residues in the CDR3. The germline gives CDR1 GTSNPN, CDR2 SVGIG (reference sequence). This chain's CDR3 is CAWHHTSNTEAFF. CDR3 nucleotides: TGTGCCTGGCACCATACATCGAACACTGAAGCTTTCTTT.

The chain has TRBV5-1 and TRBJ2-7, with TRBD1 matching over 7 bases. This CDR3 comprises 15 residues. In germline, CDR1 is SGHRS, CDR2 YFSETQ. J gave up 2 bases and V 5 bases, and 10 bases lay outside the gene matches. CDR3 amino acids: CASRVAPTGAYEQYF. In DNA, the CDR3 is TGCGCCAGCAGAGTTGCTCCTACAGGGGCCTACGAGCAGTACTTC.

This chain links TRBV5-1 with TRBJ2-4; D gene ambiguous. Trimming left V 0 bases short and J 5 bases short, with 6 bases between. Germline V gives CDR1 SGHRS, CDR2 YFSETQ. CDR3 length: 13 residues. CDR3 sequence reads: CASSLELENIQYF. The CDR3 coding sequence is TGCGCCAGCAGCTTGGAGCTAGAAAACATTCAGTACTTC.

The rearrangement joins TRBV4-3 to TRBJ2-5; tentatively, D is TRBD1 (6 bases). The V and J ends lost 1 base and 1 base respectively, with 13 bases between them. The CDR3 is 16 residues long. In germline, CDR1 is LGHNA, CDR2 YSLEER. The CDR3: CASSQVAYRAQETQYF. CDR3 nucleotides: TGCGCCAGCAGCCAAGTCGCCTACAGGGCCCAAGAGACCCAGTACTTC.

V and J are TRBV2 and TRBJ2-1; the D is unclear. The CDR3 sequence is 13 residues long. The germline CDR1 and CDR2 sequences are SNHLY and FYNNEI. Deletions cut 1 base from V and 3 bases from J, with 4 bases between. The CDR3 DNA sequence: TGTGCCAGCAGTGAAGACAACTACAATGAGCAGTTCTTC. It is translated as CASSEDNYNEQFF.

The gene calls are TRBV6-5 and TRBJ1-2; unclear D gene. CDR3 length equals 13 residues. Trimming pared 6 bases from V and 8 bases from J, leaving 16 bases between. Germline V gives CDR1 MNHEY, CDR2 SVGAGI. CDR3 residues: CASSTSLQTGYTF. The CDR3 nucleotides read TGTGCCAGCAGCACTTCCCTCCAGACCGGCTACACCTTC.

This rearrangement joins TRBV25-1 to TRBJ2-2; 8 bases are a match to TRBD2. This CDR3 comprises 15 residues. J lost 7 bases, V lost 0 bases, and 4 bases had no gene match. CDR1 is MGHDK, CDR2 SYGVNS, per germline. As DNA, the CDR3 is TGTGCCAGCAGTGAATATGGCCTAGCGGGCGGGGAGCTGTTTTTT. This encodes CASSEYGLAGGELFF. Full variable domain (rest looked up from reference TRBV25-1 and TRBJ2-2): EADIYQTPRYLVIGTGKKITLECSQTMGHDKMYWYQQDPGMELHLIHYSYGVNSTEKGDLSSESTVSRIRTEHFPLTLESARPSHTSQYLCASSEYGLAGGELFFGEGSRLTVL.

The genes are TRBV27 and TRBJ2-7, with D possibly being TRBD1 (7 bases). This CDR3 comprises 15 residues. Per germline, CDR1 MNHEY and CDR2 SMNVEV (reference sequence). V gave up 5 bases and J gave up 4 bases, with 18 bases separating them. The CDR3: CASSLRLAGGYEQYF. CDR3 sequence (DNA): TGTGCCAGCAGTCTCAGACTGGCAGGGGGGTACGAGCAGTACTTC.

The chain links TRBV6-1 to TRBJ1-5; the D gene is possibly TRBD1 (5 bases). The germline V gene has CDR1 MNHNS and CDR2 SASEGT. This CDR3 has 14 residues. Trimming took 2 bases from V and 6 from J, leaving 11 bases between them. The CDR3 sequence: CASSELVGGQPQHF. The CDR3 DNA sequence: TGTGCCAGCAGTGAATTGGTGGGGGGTCAGCCCCAGCATTTT.

The rearrangement links TRBV11-3 to TRBJ1-1; D uncertain. Germline assignment: CDR1 SGHNT and CDR2 YENEEA. With 3 bases removed from V and 8 bases from J, the gap between germline ends came to 13 bases. This CDR3 has 13 residues. The CDR3 spells CASSFIEHWEAFF. For the CDR3, the DNA is TGTGCCAGCAGCTTTATTGAACACTGGGAAGCTTTCTTT.

DNA of the CDR3: TGTGCCATCAGTGCCCAGGGGGCTGGCGGGGAGCTGTTTTTT. Translated, it gives CAISAQGAGGELFF. The chain joins TRBV10-3 to TRBJ2-2, with TRBD1 matching over 8 bases. Looked up from germline, CDR1 is ENHRY and CDR2 is SYGVKD. The CDR3 length is 14 residues. V lost 4 bases, J lost 7 bases, and 5 bases stayed unmatched.

The chain carries TRBV18 and TRBJ1-1, with TRBD1 identical over 8 bases. CDR1 is KGHSH, CDR2 LQKENI, per germline. With V trimmed by 2 bases and J by 1 base, 0 bases remained unmatched. The CDR3 is 14 residues long. In DNA, the CDR3 is TGTGCCAGCTCACCAGACAGGGGGAACACTGAAGCTTTCTTT. It codes for CASSPDRGNTEAFF.

The CDR3 DNA follows: TGTGCCAGTAGTATATCCAGATATAGCAATCAGCCCCAGCATTTT. Its protein product is CASSISRYSNQPQHF. The V gene is TRBV19, the J gene TRBJ1-5; D gene uncertain. V lost 2 bases to trimming and J lost 0 bases, with 8 bases between them. The germline gives CDR1 LNHDA, CDR2 SQIVND (reference sequence). The CDR3 sequence is 15 residues long.

The V and J genes are TRBV10-2 and TRBJ2-4, with D unresolved. There are 15 residues in the CDR3. V was clipped by 2 bases and J by 5 bases, with 13 bases between them. The germline V gene encodes CDR1 WSHSY and CDR2 SAAADI. CDR3 residues: CASSEASRSQNIQYF. CDR3 coding DNA: TGCGCCAGCAGTGAGGCCTCTAGGTCCCAAAACATTCAGTACTTC.

This chain links TRBV7-6 with TRBJ1-5; D not certain. CDR3 length: 16 amino acids. CDR1 and CDR2 (germline): SGHVS, FNYEAQ. Trimming cost V 1 base and J 1 base, with 11 bases left between them. CDR3 protein: CASSLGPHGSNQPQHF. The CDR3 DNA sequence: TGTGCCAGCAGCTTAGGACCCCACGGGAGCAATCAGCCCCAGCATTTT.

The gene calls are TRBV7-2 and TRBJ2-7, with D perhaps given as TRBD1 or TRBD2 (5 bases each). The ends were cut back, 1 base at V and 4 bases at J, with 14 bases in the middle. The germline CDR1 and CDR2 sequences are SGHTA and FQGNSA. The CDR3 is 15 amino acids. DNA for the CDR3: TGTGCCAGCAGCTTAGGGGGGACGCCCCAATACGAGCAGTACTTC. It is translated as CASSLGGTPQYEQYF.

V and J are TRBV4-3 and TRBJ2-7; D is ambiguous. The V end was cut by 1 base, the J end by 0 bases, with 10 bases between. The CDR3 runs 15 residues. CDR1 and CDR2 (germline): LGHNA, YSLEER. CDR3 protein: CASSQGFMSSYEQYF. The DNA of the CDR3 is TGCGCCAGCAGCCAAGGGTTCATGAGCTCCTACGAGCAGTACTTC.

The chain recombines TRBV28 with TRBJ2-3, with D possibly being TRBD1 (5 bases). The CDR3 length is 14 residues. Germline V gene sequence: CDR1 MDHEN, CDR2 SYDVKM. Trimming stripped 2 bases from V and 4 bases from J, with 10 bases between. The CDR3 DNA reads TGTGCCAGCAGTTTAAACCAGGGCCCAGATACGCAGTATTTT. It encodes CASSLNQGPDTQYF. The whole variable domain, filled in from reference TRBV28 and TRBJ2-3, reads DVKVTQSSRYLVKRTGEKVFLECVQDMDHENMFWYRQDPGLGLRLIYFSYDVKMKEKGDIPEGYSVSREKKERFSLILESASTNQTSMYLCASSLNQGPDTQYFGPGTRLTVL.

The gene calls are TRBV27 and TRBJ2-7, with TRBD2 matching 9 bases. Germline values: CDR1 MNHEY, CDR2 SMNVEV (reference sequence). V was pared by 5 bases and J by 4 bases, with 15 bases of the junction left unmatched. This CDR3 region has 17 residues. CDR3 region: CASSLRVGASGNYEQYF. CDR3 coding DNA: TGTGCCAGCAGTCTCCGGGTTGGTGCTAGCGGGAATTACGAGCAGTACTTC.

The chain recombines TRBV9 with TRBJ2-5; 11 bases align to TRBD2. The ends lost 0 bases at V and 5 bases at J; junction bases unmatched: 9. The CDR3 runs 17 residues. CDR1 is SGDLS and CDR2 is YYNGEE in the germline V gene. Here the CDR3 reads CASSVGGTSGPGETQYF. The CDR3 DNA sequence: TGTGCCAGCAGCGTAGGTGGGACTAGCGGTCCCGGTGAGACCCAGTACTTC.